This T cell receptor beta chain was sequenced in a study of T cell repertoires in cytomegalovirus infection. Study information: In the study, CMV epitopes included recently identified HLA-C-restricted and well-studied HLA-B-restricted ones. Public signatures in TCR beta pointed to CMV infection and matching HLA type.

As regards this clonotype: Its antigen remains unknown.

MiXCR, applied by TCRdb to the reads, yields one record per CDR3 protein. The sample contains about 830,000 distinct CDR3 sequences, about 33% of which appear only once. V lost 2 bases, J lost 4 bases, and 23 bases lay in between. Germline assignment: CDR1 LNHDA and CDR2 SQIVND (reference sequence). The CDR3 covers 18 residues. Whole-study results and caveats: Within the response measured ex vivo, HLA-C-restricted CMV-specific TCR beta clonotypes were dominant.

Source: cultured CD8+ T cells from PBMCs, taken from culture after CMV antigen stimulation. The clonotype comes from a human donor in good health (CMV status not recorded). Some clones in this sample may be carry-over from other donors' samples. The chain is built from TRBV19 and TRBJ1-2; unclear D gene. The CDR3 spells CASSIPSQTESQVYGYTF. The DNA of the CDR3 is TGTGCCAGTAGTATACCCTCCCAGACTGAGTCCCAGGTCTATGGCTACACCTTC.